This is a list of T cell receptor beta chains from one sample in a study of response to subunit inactivated influenza vaccine. Each CDR3 protein gets one entry after TCRdb re-called the RT-PCR reads with MiXCR. The data show about 480,000 distinct CDR3 sequences, with roughly 13% seen just once and around 12% held by the top ten. The sequencing here drew on PBMCs from blood, taken roughly 6 weeks after vaccination. These receptors all stem from a man aged 50-60 years who received an inactivated influenza vaccine. Both conserved end residues are part of each CDR3. A D gene is named only where the DNA matches it firmly. A clone size is listed for some rows: how often the clone was seen (once, few, many), or a class if it is expanded.

abundance	v_gene	d_gene	j_gene	CDR3aa	CDR3nt
-	TRBV20-1	TRBD2	TRBJ2-1	CSARPSGRDNEQFF	TGCAGTGCTAGACCTAGCGGGAGAGACAATGAGCAGTTCTTC
-	TRBV7-9	-	TRBJ1-1	CASSLGQHTEAFF	TGTGCCAGCAGCTTAGGCCAGCACACTGAAGCTTTCTTT
-	TRBV27	-	TRBJ2-5	CASKQDSQETHYF	TGTGCCAGCAAACAGGACAGCCAAGAGACCCACTACTTC
few	TRBV6-5	TRBD2	TRBJ2-1	CASSYYGRGGPDEQFF	TGTGCCAGCAGTTACTACGGCCGGGGGGGCCCGGATGAGCAGTTCTTC
-	TRBV3-1	-	TRBJ1-3	CASTQGGKAGNTIYF	TGTGCCAGCACCCAAGGGGGGAAGGCTGGAAACACCATATATTTT
-	TRBV20-1	-	TRBJ2-7	CSARGLLSPYEQYF	TGCAGTGCTAGAGGATTACTATCCCCCTACGAGCAGTACTTC
few	TRBV4-3	TRBD1	TRBJ2-3	CASSQVRGTGTDTQYF	TGCGCCAGCAGCCAAGTAAGGGGGACAGGCACAGATACGCAGTATTTT
few	TRBV20-1	-	TRBJ1-1	CSARDMREGSEAFF	TGCAGTGCTAGAGATATGAGGGAAGGGAGTGAAGCTTTCTTT
-	TRBV20-1	-	TRBJ1-2	CSAKRPGAYGYTF	TGCAGTGCAAAACGGCCGGGGGCATATGGCTACACCTTC
few	TRBV10-3	-	TRBJ2-5	CAISEYADRQETQYF	TGTGCCATCAGCGAATATGCGGACAGACAAGAGACCCAGTACTTC
few	TRBV6-1	TRBD1	TRBJ2-7	CASRNPGQSYEQYF	TGTGCCAGCAGGAACCCGGGACAGTCATACGAGCAGTACTTC
few	TRBV5-1	TRBD1	TRBJ1-2	CASSPGTEYGYTF	TGCGCCAGCAGCCCGGGGACAGAGTATGGCTACACCTTC
few	TRBV6-2/TRBV6-3	TRBD1	TRBJ1-2	CASRTWAGGHGYTF	TGTGCCAGCAGAACCTGGGCAGGGGGGCATGGCTACACCTTC
-	TRBV4-1	TRBD2	TRBJ2-5	CASSLVAGLKTQYF	TGCGCCAGCAGTCTCGTAGCGGGGTTGAAGACCCAGTACTTC
-	TRBV6-5	TRBD1	TRBJ1-5	CASSYPPDRGGHQPQHF	TGTGCCAGCAGTTACCCCCCGGACAGGGGCGGTCATCAGCCCCAGCATTTT
few	TRBV9	-	TRBJ1-4	CASSVDGLGEKLFF	TGTGCCAGCAGCGTAGATGGGCTCGGTGAAAAACTGTTTTTT
many	TRBV6-1	-	TRBJ1-1	CASTLLQGGTEAFF	TGTGCCAGCACACTTCTACAGGGCGGTACTGAAGCTTTCTTT
many	TRBV4-2	-	TRBJ1-2	CASSQDVLYNYGYTF	TGTGCCAGCAGCCAAGATGTGCTTTATAACTATGGCTACACCTTC
-	TRBV7-9	TRBD2	TRBJ2-3	CASSPFTWGGNTDTQYF	TGTGCCAGCAGCCCATTCACGTGGGGAGGGAACACAGATACGCAGTATTTT
-	TRBV6-2/TRBV6-3	-	TRBJ2-2	CASSSTGRNTGELFF	TGTGCCAGCAGCTCCACCGGAAGGAACACCGGGGAGCTGTTTTTT
-	TRBV28	-	TRBJ1-1	CASRGTFTEAFF	TGTGCCAGCAGGGGAACTTTCACTGAAGCTTTCTTT
many	TRBV24-1	TRBD1	TRBJ2-1	CATSDLGQGDDEQFF	TGTGCCACCAGTGATTTAGGACAGGGGGATGATGAGCAGTTCTTC
-	TRBV20-1	-	TRBJ1-1	CSARDRRGSGNTEAFF	TGCAGTGCTAGAGATCGCAGGGGAAGTGGGAACACTGAAGCTTTCTTT
-	TRBV28	TRBD2	TRBJ2-1	CASSPRTSGSNEQFF	TGTGCCAGCAGTCCCAGGACTAGCGGGTCCAATGAGCAGTTCTTC
few	TRBV12-3/TRBV12-4	-	TRBJ2-2	CASSLVYGTGELFF	TGTGCCAGCAGTCTGGTGTATGGGACCGGGGAGCTGTTTTTT
-	TRBV4-3	-	TRBJ1-5	CASSQHRTRDQPQHF	TGCGCCAGCAGCCAACATCGGACAAGGGATCAGCCCCAGCATTTT
few	TRBV20-1	-	TRBJ1-4	CSARDPEKLFF	TGCAGTGCTAGAGATCCTGAAAAACTGTTTTTT
few	TRBV4-1	-	TRBJ2-2	CASSPREGRTGELFF	TGCGCCAGCAGCCCCAGGGAAGGTCGCACCGGGGAGCTGTTTTTT
-	TRBV11-2	-	TRBJ2-2	CASSSFKPGTANTGELFF	TGTGCCAGCAGCTCCTTCAAACCCGGGACGGCGAACACCGGGGAGCTGTTTTTT
few	TRBV2	-	TRBJ2-7	CASSYGGDPGGEQYF	TGTGCCAGCAGCTATGGGGGAGATCCCGGAGGGGAGCAGTACTTC
-	TRBV7-2	-	TRBJ2-3	CASKVGGNTDTQYF	TGTGCCAGCAAAGTGGGGGGAAACACAGATACGCAGTATTTT
many	TRBV6-5	TRBD1	TRBJ1-1	CASSYSTGGWDTEAFF	TGTGCCAGCAGTTACTCGACAGGGGGCTGGGACACTGAAGCTTTCTTT
-	TRBV20-1	-	TRBJ2-7	CSARGAVVAYEQYF	TGCAGTGCTAGGGGGGCAGTCGTGGCCTACGAGCAGTACTTC